A single sample gave rise to the 9 T cell receptor beta chains below, sequenced in a study of blood T cell repertoires in COVID-19. Method: immunoSEQ multiplex PCR; TCRdb's copy keeps in-frame clones and lacks some. The table lists about 180,000 clones, approximately 88% of them singletons. Sequenced: PBMCs or T cells enriched from blood (not recorded which). The receptors originated from a woman aged 18-29 years who had recovered from COVID-19.

This clone was recorded a few times. In nucleotides, the CDR3 is TGTGCCAGCAGTGTAACGGGCGAGGGAGATACGCAGTATTTT. It specifies CASSVTGEGDTQYF. The rearrangement links TRBV6-4 to TRBJ2-3; D might be TRBD2 (5 bases). Germline lookup yields CDR1 MRHNA and CDR2 SNTAGT. There are 14 residues in the CDR3. The ends were cut back, 4 bases at V and 5 bases at J, with 13 bases in the middle.

The gene calls are TRBV13 and TRBJ2-1, with 12 nucleotides matching TRBD2. J was trimmed by 3 bases and V by 3 bases; bases with no gene match: 3. The V gene's germline CDR1 is PRHDT and CDR2 FYEKMQ (reference sequence). The CDR3 sequence is 16 residues long. CDR3 DNA sequence: TGTGCCAGCAGCTTGAAGACTAGCGGGAGCTACAATGAGCAGTTCTTC. Its protein product is CASSLKTSGSYNEQFF. The complete variable domain, with remaining parts taken from reference TRBV13 and TRBJ2-1, reads AAGVIQSPRHLIKEKRETATLKCYPIPRHDTVYWYQQGPGQDPQFLISFYEKMQSDKGSIPDRFSAQQFSDYHSELNMSSLELGDSALYFCASSLKTSGSYNEQFFGPGTRLTVL.

The chain recombines TRBV19 with TRBJ1-1; D ambiguous. Germline V gives CDR1 LNHDA, CDR2 SQIVND (reference sequence). The CDR3 has 12 residues. With 3 bases removed from V and 11 bases from J, the gap between germline ends came to 13 bases. The CDR3 sequence is CASSIGSGMAFF. As DNA, the CDR3 is TGTGCCAGTAGTATTGGGTCAGGAATGGCTTTCTTT.

The V and J genes are TRBV23-1 and TRBJ2-7; the D gene is possibly TRBD1 (6 bases). TRBV23-1 is placed among ORFs of uncertain function. Trimming removed 0 bases at V and 6 bases at J, with 21 bases between. There are 17 residues in the CDR3. The CDR3 spells CASSQSGDDRLPLEQYF. As DNA, the CDR3 is TGCGCCAGCAGTCAATCGGGCGATGACAGGTTGCCTCTCGAGCAGTACTTC.

The chain links TRBV5-1 to TRBJ1-1; D unclear. Germline CDR1 and CDR2: SGHRS and YFSETQ. V was clipped by 1 base and J by 6 bases, with 13 bases between them. This CDR3 region has 14 residues. The CDR3 sequence: CASSLLFAGSEAFF. CDR3 bases: TGCGCCAGCAGCTTGTTATTTGCGGGTTCTGAAGCTTTCTTT.

This rearrangement joins TRBV5-1 to TRBJ2-7; 11 bases fit TRBD1. The length of the CDR3 is 15 residues. V lost 4 bases and J lost 2; bases outside the gene matches: 5. Germline values: CDR1 SGHRS, CDR2 YFSETQ. CDR3 loop: CASSTTGQGAYEQYF. The CDR3 bases are TGCGCCAGCAGCACTACGGGACAGGGGGCCTACGAGCAGTACTTC.

This chain links TRBV6-5 with TRBJ1-2, with TRBD1 matching 9 bases. Looked up from germline, CDR1 is MNHEY and CDR2 is SVGAGI. V gave up 6 bases and J gave up 4 bases; unmatched junction bases: 6. The CDR3 runs 14 residues. In nucleotides, the CDR3 is TGTGCCAGCAGCCCCACAGGGGGCGCCTATGGCTACACCTTC. Protein sequence: CASSPTGGAYGYTF.

The chain combines TRBV7-9 with TRBJ2-7; possible D gene TRBD2, 5 bases. Per germline, CDR1 SEHNR and CDR2 FQNEAQ (reference sequence). This CDR3 spans 14 amino acids. V lost 0 bases and J lost 5, with 11 bases in between. CDR3 sequence: CASSLAGEFHEQYF. CDR3 in DNA: TGTGCCAGCAGCTTAGCGGGAGAATTCCACGAGCAGTACTTC. Complete variable domain (other parts from reference TRBV7-9 and TRBJ2-7): DTGVSQNPRHKITKRGQNVTFRCDPISEHNRLYWYRQTLGQGPEFLTYFQNEAQLEKSRLLSDRFSAERPKGSFSTLEIQRTEQGDSAMYLCASSLAGEFHEQYFGPGTRLTVT.

The chain carries TRBV21-1 and TRBJ2-5; TRBD2 was called by the table and not checked on the DNA. TRBV21-1 is a pseudogene segment. This CDR3 spans 12 amino acids. The CDR3 sequence: CASSKGRKTQYF. CDR3 DNA sequence: TGTGCCAGCAGCAAAGGGAGGAAGACCCAGTACTTC.